This T cell receptor beta chain was documented in a study of T cells in Graves' hyperthyroidism and ophthalmopathy. The study's findings and limits: Blood also showed most of the thyroid clonotypes that were expanded above 0.001.

Exclusion of patients followed from uncontrolled infection, other autoimmune disease, pregnancy or lactation. Diagnosis relied on clinical symptoms, serum thyroxine and TRAb, thyroid ultrasound and orbital computed tomography. This clonotype was detected ten times or more. Its specificity is not known. With 5 bases clipped from V and 6 bases from J, the junction kept 3 bases outside the gene matches. Germline values: CDR1 SGHNT, CDR2 YENEEA. CDR3 size: 14 residues. TCR beta CDR3 regions were amplified from RNA. TCR CDR3 underwent first-round RT-PCR with the HTBI primer set. TCRdb reanalysed the multiplex PCR reads using MiXCR and keeps one entry per CDR3 protein. The sample lists over 400,000 distinct CDR3 sequences; 14% to 15% were seen once.

The clonotype was recovered from a man in his late teens or twenties with Graves' ophthalmopathy. This rearrangement joins TRBV11-3 to TRBJ2-1; 11 bases match TRBD1. Input material: blood. For the CDR3, the DNA is TGTGCCAGCAGCCGGGACAGGGGGGGCAATGAGCAGTTCTTC. This codes for CASSRDRGGNEQFF.